This T cell receptor beta chain stems from a study of Graves' ophthalmopathy and Graves' hyperthyroidism. Each hyperthyroidism patient was newly diagnosed, with under 2 months' duration, and aged 18 to 65. The sequenced template was RNA, covering the TCR beta CDR3 region. HTBI-primed first-round RT-PCR preceded second-round multiplex PCR. Each CDR3 protein gets one entry after TCRdb re-called the multiplex PCR reads with MiXCR. The sample records about 590,000 distinct CDR3 sequences, under 45% being singletons. General study results and limits: Sensitivity of approximately 66% and specificity of less than 85% were achieved by the model that predicted ophthalmopathy progression.

V shed 5 bases and J shed 0 bases, with 11 bases lying between them. The CDR3 is 15 residues long. CDR1 SEHNR and CDR2 FQNEAQ come from the germline V gene (reference sequence). Many counts were recorded for this clonotype. No antigen is known for it. The rearrangement joins TRBV7-9 to TRBJ1-3, with D unclear. The source of this sequence is an adult man with Graves' hyperthyroidism. Source material: peripheral blood or thyroid tissue (not recorded which). CDR3 in amino acids: CASSGKTNSGNTIYF. CDR3 DNA sequence: TGTGCCAGCAGCGGAAAGACAAACTCTGGAAACACCATATATTTT.